One and the same sample provided the 32 T cell receptor beta chains below, sequenced in a study of T cells in Graves' hyperthyroidism and ophthalmopathy. Amplification yielded TCR beta CDR3 regions, with RNA transcripts as the source. The HTBI set primed first-round TCR CDR3 RT-PCR. TCRdb fed the multiplex PCR reads into MiXCR, producing one record per CDR3 protein. In the table there are about 290,000 distinct CDR3 sequences, roughly 13% of which are singletons. Sequenced sample: blood. The receptor set was obtained from a woman between 40 and 55 years old with Graves' hyperthyroidism.

The chain is built from TRBV4-1 and TRBJ1-2; no reliable D call. V lost 1 base and J lost 0, with 12 bases in between. The CDR3 totals 16 residues. The germline V gene has CDR1 MGHRA and CDR2 YSYEKL. This chain's CDR3 is CASSQGTQEPNYGYTF. The CDR3 coding sequence is TGCGCCAGCAGCCAAGGGACGCAGGAACCTAACTATGGCTACACCTTC.

This clonotype was picked up many times. The chain has TRBV12-3 or TRBV12-4 and TRBJ2-7; D uncertain. CDR3 length: 11 amino acids. With 1 base removed from V and 7 bases from J, the gap between germline ends came to 5 bases. The CDR3 loop is CASSLGGEQYF. In DNA, the CDR3 is TGTGCCAGCAGTTTAGGGGGTGAGCAGTACTTC.

The sample holds one count of this clonotype. This chain joins TRBV18 and TRBJ1-4; 8 bases agree with TRBD1. The CDR3 is made up of 17 amino acids. The V gene end was trimmed by 3 bases and the J gene end by 0 bases; junction bases not matched to a gene: 6. Germline assignment: CDR1 KGHSH and CDR2 LQKENI. The CDR3 loop reads CASSPSGQVATNEKLFF. Written as DNA, the CDR3 is TGTGCCAGCTCACCTTCGGGACAGGTTGCAACTAATGAAAAACTGTTTTTT.

This chain links TRBV30 with TRBJ1-2, with D maybe TRBD1 (5 bases). This CDR3 region has 13 residues. CDR1 and CDR2 from the germline V gene are GTSNPN and SVGIG (reference sequence). V lost 2 bases and J lost 6, with 13 bases in between. The CDR3 loop is CAWSPQGTNGYTF. The DNA of the CDR3 is TGTGCCTGGAGTCCTCAGGGAACCAATGGCTACACCTTC.

This clonotype was observed many times. This sequence joins TRBV9 and TRBJ2-3; tentative D call: TRBD2 (6 bases). Trimming removed 0 bases from V and 2 bases from J, with 13 bases in between. CDR1 is SGDLS, CDR2 YYNGEE, per germline. CDR3 length: 16 residues. The CDR3 spells CASSVAGRGFTDTQYF. The CDR3, as DNA: TGTGCCAGCAGCGTAGCGGGACGGGGGTTCACAGATACGCAGTATTTT. Full variable domain (remainder filled in from reference TRBV9 and TRBJ2-3): DSGVTQTPKHLITATGQRVTLRCSPRSGDLSVYWYQQSLDQGLQFLIQYYNGEERAKGNILERFSAQQFPDLHSELNLSSLELGDSALYFCASSVAGRGFTDTQYFGPGTRLTVL.

The table lists this clonotype with many counts. This chain joins TRBV27 and TRBJ1-6; 7 bases align to TRBD1. This CDR3 is 14 amino acids long. Germline V CDR1 and CDR2: MNHEY, SMNVEV (reference sequence). Germline trimming cut 8 bases from V and 7 bases from J; bases unmatched to any gene: 8. Written as DNA, the CDR3 is TGTGCCAGCCCGGAAGGGGGCCAAAATTCACCCCTCCACTTT. As protein: CASPEGGQNSPLHF.

This clonotype was counted many times. The rearrangement joins TRBV7-2 to TRBJ1-2; TRBD1 might be the D (5 bases). Germline V CDR1 and CDR2: SGHTA, FQGNSA. V was trimmed by 5 bases and J by 6 bases, leaving 19 bases between them. This CDR3 is 15 amino acids long. CDR3 residues: CASSQPGLGGNGYTF. The CDR3, as DNA: TGTGCCAGCAGCCAACCGGGACTCGGGGGGAATGGCTACACCTTC.

This clonotype was seen many times. The chain recombines TRBV20-1 with TRBJ2-7; tentatively, D is TRBD1 or TRBD2 (6 bases each). The germline gives CDR1 DFQATT, CDR2 SNEGSKA (reference sequence). V shed 1 base and J shed 2 bases, with 9 bases lying between them. The CDR3 spans 13 residues. Here the CDR3 DNA reads TGCAGTGCTAGAGTGCGGGACACCTACGAGCAGTACTTC. This encodes CSARVRDTYEQYF.

This clonotype was seen repeatedly, ten times or more. The V and J genes are TRBV20-1 and TRBJ1-3, with D uncertain. This CDR3 is 17 amino acids long. Per the germline V gene, CDR1 is DFQATT and CDR2 is SNEGSKA (reference sequence). V was clipped by 1 base and J by 1 base, with 17 bases between them. Here the CDR3 DNA reads TGCAGTGCTAGAGTCCCTCGTGCCAGGTTTTCTGGAAACACCATATATTTT. Its protein is CSARVPRARFSGNTIYF.

The table lists this clonotype with many counts. The chain employs TRBV10-3 and TRBJ2-4, with 9 nucleotides matching TRBD2. CDR1 ENHRY and CDR2 SYGVKD come from the germline V gene. V trimming: 10 bases; J trimming: 8 bases; junction bases outside the gene matches: 12. The CDR3 sequence is 14 residues long. DNA for the CDR3: TGTGCCAAGACTAGCGGAGCCTTCGAGTACATTCAGTACTTC. Protein: CAKTSGAFEYIQYF.

This clonotype was counted between two and nine times. This chain joins TRBV7-9 and TRBJ2-5; D is possibly TRBD1 or TRBD2 (5 bases each). The CDR3 runs to 18 residues. CDR1 is SEHNR, CDR2 FQNEAQ, per germline (reference sequence). Trimming removed 4 bases at V and 0 bases at J, with 21 bases between. CDR3: CASSSIRDRLFYQETQYF. The CDR3 nucleotides read TGTGCCAGCAGCTCGATCCGGGACCGTCTTTTTTACCAAGAGACCCAGTACTTC.

This clonotype occurred many times. The V call is TRBV3-1, the J call TRBJ2-7; D perhaps matches TRBD2 (6 bases). This CDR3 contains 12 residues. Trimming shortened V by 1 base and J by 9 bases, and 10 bases separated the two germline ends. Germline values: CDR1 LGHDT, CDR2 YNNKEL (reference sequence). The CDR3 loop is CASSQAGGAQYF. CDR3 sequence (DNA): TGTGCCAGCAGCCAAGCAGGAGGGGCGCAGTACTTC.

The sample holds many counts of this clonotype. This chain joins TRBV5-1 and TRBJ2-3, with 9 nucleotides matching TRBD1. CDR1 and CDR2 (germline): SGHRS, YFSETQ. V was pared by 0 bases and J by 4 bases, with 12 bases of the junction left unmatched. There are 18 residues in the CDR3. Here the CDR3 reads CASSLAPTGGLSADTQYF. The CDR3, as DNA: TGCGCCAGCAGCTTGGCTCCGACAGGGGGGTTAAGCGCAGATACGCAGTATTTT.

This clonotype appeared many times. The chain carries TRBV11-2 and TRBJ2-5; no definite D call. V was pared by 5 bases and J by 5 bases, with 9 bases between. Per germline, CDR1 SGHAT and CDR2 FQNNGV. The CDR3 spans 12 residues. As DNA, the CDR3 is TGTGCCAGCAGCACACTATCGGAGACCCAGTACTTC. Its translation: CASSTLSETQYF.

The table lists this clonotype with many counts. This chain connects TRBV2 to TRBJ1-1; D might be TRBD1 (6 bases). Germline assignment: CDR1 SNHLY and CDR2 FYNNEI. Between the trimmed V and J ends, which lost 7 bases and 2 bases, there was a span of 11 bases. CDR3 size: 13 residues. The CDR3: CASTQGRNTEAFF. The CDR3 coding sequence is TGTGCCAGCACACAGGGACGTAACACTGAAGCTTTCTTT.

The chain has TRBV3-1 and TRBJ2-6; unclear D gene. Trimming removed 4 bases at V and 0 bases at J, with 10 bases between. The germline V gene has CDR1 LGHDT and CDR2 YNNKEL (reference sequence). The CDR3 has 16 amino acids. The CDR3 DNA is TGTGCCAGCAGCCCACCCCCCAACTCTGGGGCCAACGTCCTGACTTTC. It is translated as CASSPPPNSGANVLTF. The whole variable domain, remainder taken from reference TRBV3-1 and TRBJ2-6, is DTAVSQTPKYLVTQMGNDKSIKCEQNLGHDTMYWYKQDSKKFLKIMFSYNNKELIINETVPNRFSPKSPDKAHLNLHINSLELGDSAVYFCASSPPPNSGANVLTFGAGSRLTVL.

This clonotype was recorded at least ten times. The V call is TRBV2, the J call TRBJ2-7; no clear D. The CDR3 is 12 residues long. Germline V gene lookup returns CDR1 SNHLY and CDR2 FYNNEI. V was clipped by 8 bases and J by 1 base, with 9 bases between them. CDR3 protein: CASLRGSYEQYF. Written as DNA, the CDR3 is TGTGCCAGCCTTCGCGGTTCCTACGAGCAGTACTTC.

The sample holds many counts of this clonotype. The V gene is TRBV19, the J gene TRBJ1-1, with D perhaps TRBD1 (6 bases). In germline, CDR1 is LNHDA, CDR2 SQIVND (reference sequence). The CDR3 is 15 amino acids. The V end lost 5 bases, the J end lost 10 bases, and 23 bases lay between the germline ends. In DNA, the CDR3 is TGTGCCAGTAGTGGCCGGGACACCCTATCAGCTGGAGCTTTCTTT. Its translation is CASSGRDTLSAGAFF.

This clonotype was seen ten or more times. The chain combines TRBV28 with TRBJ1-5; the D gene is possibly TRBD1 (6 bases). This CDR3 contains 15 residues. The ends were cut back, 6 bases at V and 4 bases at J, with 16 bases in the middle. Germline-derived CDR1 and CDR2 are MDHEN and SYDVKM. CDR3 sequence: CASRLAQGRNQPQHF. The CDR3 coding sequence is TGTGCCAGCAGACTCGCACAGGGAAGGAATCAGCCCCAGCATTTT.

This rearrangement joins TRBV30 to TRBJ1-5; no reliable D call. Trimming took 3 bases from V and 2 from J, leaving 11 bases between them. Germline lookup yields CDR1 GTSNPN and CDR2 SVGIG (reference sequence). CDR3 length: 14 residues. The CDR3 DNA is TGTGCCTGGAGCTTGGGGTTAGGCAATCAGCCCCAGCATTTT. Translated, it gives CAWSLGLGNQPQHF.

This clonotype has ten or more counts. V gene TRBV7-8 combines with J gene TRBJ2-3; D is possibly TRBD1 or TRBD2 (5 bases each). Germline V CDR1 and CDR2: SGHVS, FQNEAQ. The V gene lost 4 bases and the J gene lost 0 bases, with 14 bases spanning the gap. This CDR3 region has 16 residues. This chain's CDR3 is CASSSLLGESTDTQYF. In nucleotides, the CDR3 is TGTGCCAGCAGCTCCCTCCTAGGGGAGAGCACAGATACGCAGTATTTT.

The chain uses TRBV4-2 and TRBJ2-1; TRBD2 agrees at 7 bases. Germline V gene sequence: CDR1 LGHNA, CDR2 YNFKEQ. Trimming cost V 8 bases and J 0 bases; bases outside gene matches: 7. CDR3 length: 15 residues. The CDR3 DNA reads TGTGCCAGCGCAAAAGCGGGGACCTCCTACAATGAGCAGTTCTTC. Its translation is CASAKAGTSYNEQFF.

The table lists this clonotype with many counts. This chain joins TRBV10-2 and TRBJ2-3; D may match TRBD1 or TRBD2 (6 bases each). Germline CDR1 and CDR2: WSHSY and SAAADI. The CDR3 runs to 17 residues. V was trimmed by 6 bases and J by 3 bases, leaving 22 bases between them. CDR3 in amino acids: CASSAGQINGGTDTQYF. The CDR3, as DNA: TGCGCCAGCAGCGCGGGACAAATTAATGGGGGAACAGATACGCAGTATTTT.

In its sample, this clonotype was seen a few times. The chain uses TRBV27 and TRBJ2-7; no clear D. The CDR3 is 14 amino acids. Germline CDR1 and CDR2: MNHEY and SMNVEV (reference sequence). V lost 3 bases and J lost 2, with 11 bases in between. In DNA, the CDR3 is TGTGCCAGCAGTTTGATCGGTACTACCTACGAGCAGTACTTC. Amino acids: CASSLIGTTYEQYF.

There are many counts of this clonotype. This chain uses TRBV2 with TRBJ2-7, with 8 bases aligning to TRBD2. The CDR3 loop spans 15 amino acids. V gave up 8 bases and J gave up 5 bases; unmatched junction bases: 14. CDR1 and CDR2 (germline): SNHLY, FYNNEI. The DNA of the CDR3 is TGTGCCAGCGCGGGGACCCTAGCGGGTGCGAACGAGCAGTACTTC. Translated, it gives CASAGTLAGANEQYF.

This clonotype was detected only a few times. The chain carries TRBV7-2 and TRBJ2-7; TRBD1 matches 8 bases. Germline V gene lookup returns CDR1 SGHTA and CDR2 FQGNSA. The J segment lost 2 bases and the V segment lost 1 base, leaving 7 bases of the junction unmatched. CDR3 length: 16 residues. As DNA, the CDR3 is TGTGCCAGCAGCTTAGAGTACTGGGACAGGACCTACGAGCAGTACTTC. Protein sequence: CASSLEYWDRTYEQYF. The variable domain in full, with the rest retrieved from reference TRBV7-2 and TRBJ2-7, is GAGVSQSPSNKVTEKGKDVELRCDPISGHTALYWYRQSLGQGLEFLIYFQGNSAPDKSGLPSDRFSAERTGGSVSTLTIQRTQQEDSAVYLCASSLEYWDRTYEQYFGPGTRLTVT.

This chain uses TRBV5-4 with TRBJ1-4, with 7 bases identical to TRBD1. Germline V CDR1 and CDR2: SGHNT, YYREEE (reference sequence). The CDR3 loop spans 15 amino acids. Unmatched junction bases numbered 8, after V lost 1 base and J lost 8 bases. The CDR3 protein is CASSLPSEGAEKLFF. The CDR3 DNA is TGTGCCAGCAGCTTGCCCTCGGAGGGGGCCGAAAAACTGTTTTTT. Drawing the rest from reference TRBV5-4 and TRBJ1-4, the complete variable domain is ETGVTQSPTHLIKTRGQQVTLRCSSQSGHNTVSWYQQALGQGPQFIFQYYREEENGRGNFPPRFSGLQFPNYSSELNVNALELDDSALYLCASSLPSEGAEKLFFGSGTQLSVL.

This clonotype was seen at least ten times. This sequence joins TRBV9 and TRBJ1-1; TRBD1 matches 9 bases. From germline, CDR1 is SGDLS and CDR2 YYNGEE. V lost 3 bases, J lost 1 base, and 7 bases stayed unmatched. The CDR3 contains 16 residues. This CDR3 reads CASSAGTGWTNTEAFF. As DNA, the CDR3 is TGTGCCAGCAGCGCCGGGACAGGGTGGACGAACACTGAAGCTTTCTTT.

The chain links TRBV19 to TRBJ2-1; 8 positions agree with TRBD2. CDR3 size: 14 residues. Germline assignment: CDR1 LNHDA and CDR2 SQIVND (reference sequence). V lost 1 base, J lost 7 bases, and 3 bases stayed unmatched. CDR3: CASSIAGGPNEQFF. CDR3 in DNA: TGTGCCAGTAGTATAGCGGGAGGGCCTAATGAGCAGTTCTTC.

The table lists this clonotype with a few counts. The chain links TRBV12-3 or TRBV12-4 to TRBJ2-6, with 8 bases aligning to TRBD1. CDR3 length equals 16 residues. With V trimmed by 10 bases and J by 0 bases, 8 bases remained unmatched. The CDR3: CANPTGANSGANVLTF. CDR3 bases: TGTGCCAACCCGACAGGGGCGAACTCTGGGGCCAACGTCCTGACTTTC.

This clonotype was picked up a small number of times. The CDR3 loop reads CALPSRKANYGYTF. CDR3 coding DNA: TGTGCCCTCCCCAGCAGGAAAGCTAACTATGGCTACACCTTC. This sequence joins TRBV30 and TRBJ1-2, with unresolved D. This CDR3 region has 14 residues. Deletions cut 8 bases from V and 0 bases from J, with 16 bases between. The germline gives CDR1 GTSNPN, CDR2 SVGIG (reference sequence). Full variable domain (outside the CDR3, taken from reference TRBV30 and TRBJ1-2): SQTIHQWPATLVQPVGSPLSLECTVEGTSNPNLYWYRQAAGRGLQLLFYSVGIGQISSEVPQNLSASRPQDRQFILSSKKLLLSDSGFYLCALPSRKANYGYTFGSGTRLTVV.

This clonotype was recorded many times. The chain combines TRBV15 with TRBJ1-6; D is unclear. The CDR3 is made up of 15 amino acids. Germline lookup yields CDR1 LNHNV and CDR2 YYDKDF (reference sequence). Trimming stripped 5 bases from V and 6 bases from J, with 14 bases between. CDR3 bases: TGTGCCACCAGCGCCAGAAGACATTCTAATTCACCCCTCCACTTT. Its protein is CATSARRHSNSPLHF.